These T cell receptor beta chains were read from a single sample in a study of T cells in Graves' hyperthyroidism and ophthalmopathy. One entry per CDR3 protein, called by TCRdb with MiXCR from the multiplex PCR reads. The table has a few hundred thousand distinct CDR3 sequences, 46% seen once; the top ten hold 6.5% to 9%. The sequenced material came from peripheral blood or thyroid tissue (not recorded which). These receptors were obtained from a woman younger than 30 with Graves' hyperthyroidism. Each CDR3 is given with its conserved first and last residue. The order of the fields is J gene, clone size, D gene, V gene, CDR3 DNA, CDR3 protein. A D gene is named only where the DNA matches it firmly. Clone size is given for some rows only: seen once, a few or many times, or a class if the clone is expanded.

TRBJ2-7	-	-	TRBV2	TGTGCCAGCAGTGGACTAGTTATCTCCTACGAGCAGTACTTC	CASSGLVISYEQYF
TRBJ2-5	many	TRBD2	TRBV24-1	TGTGCCACCAGTGAATTCGCGACTAGCGGCTACCAAGAGACCCAGTACTTC	CATSEFATSGYQETQYF
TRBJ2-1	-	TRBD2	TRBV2	TGTACCAGCAGTGGACTAGCGGGAGGGCCCATTTTGGATGAGCAGTTCTTC	CTSSGLAGGPILDEQFF
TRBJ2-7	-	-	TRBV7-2	TGCGCCAGCAGCCAAAGAGAGATCAGCGGCTTCGGGGAGCAGTACTTC	CASSQREISGFGEQYF
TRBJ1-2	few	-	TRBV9	TGCGCCAGCAGCCAAGACCTGAGAAGCTATGGCTACACCTTC	CASSQDLRSYGYTF
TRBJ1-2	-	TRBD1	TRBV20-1	TGCAGTGCTAGAGATCTACAGGGGGCCGTGGGCTATGGCTACACCTTC	CSARDLQGAVGYGYTF
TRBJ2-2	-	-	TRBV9	TGTGCCAGCAGCGTAGGGGGGAATACCGGGGAGCTGTTTTTT	CASSVGGNTGELFF
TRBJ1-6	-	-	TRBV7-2	TGTGCCAGCAGCTTAGCTCAGGGTAGCTCCTATAATTCACCCCTCCACTTT	CASSLAQGSSYNSPLHF
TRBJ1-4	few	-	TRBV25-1	TGTGCCAGCAGCCTTGTGTCGACAACTAATGAAAAACTGTTTTTT	CASSLVSTTNEKLFF
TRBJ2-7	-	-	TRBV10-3	TGTGCCAGCAGACATCAGGATTACGAGCAGTACTTC	CASRHQDYEQYF
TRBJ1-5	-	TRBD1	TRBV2	TGTGCCAGCAGGGGACAGGGGGCCGGTCAGCCCCAGCATTTT	CASRGQGAGQPQHF
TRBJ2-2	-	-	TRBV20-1	TGCAGTGCTAGCAAGCGTTTCGCCGGGGAGCTGTTTTTT	CSASKRFAGELFF
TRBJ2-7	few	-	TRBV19	TGTGCCAGTAGTTTCGGGACACCGTACGAGCAGTACTTC	CASSFGTPYEQYF
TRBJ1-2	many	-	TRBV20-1	TGCAGTGCTAGGGGGTACGATCACTATGGCTACACCTTC	CSARGYDHYGYTF
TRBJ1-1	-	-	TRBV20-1	TGCAGTGCTTCTGTCCTGAGGCCATGGAACACTGAAGCTTTCTTT	CSASVLRPWNTEAFF
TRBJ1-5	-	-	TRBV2	TGTGCCAGCAAACAGGGACGGAACAATCAGCCCCAGCATTTT	CASKQGRNNQPQHF
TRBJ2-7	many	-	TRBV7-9	TGTGCCAGCAGCTTAGCGGGAGCGAGGACCTACGAGCAGTACTTC	CASSLAGARTYEQYF
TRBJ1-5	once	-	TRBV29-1	TGCAGCGTTCTAACGGCTCTTGGTCAGCCCCAGCATTTT	CSVLTALGQPQHF
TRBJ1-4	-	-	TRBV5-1	TGTGCCTGCAGCCCCCGCAGGGATGAAAAACTGTTTTTT	CACSPRRDEKLFF
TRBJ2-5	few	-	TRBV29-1	TGCAGCGTTGGGGGTGGGGAGACCCAGTACTTC	CSVGGGETQYF
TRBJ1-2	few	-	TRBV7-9	TGTGCCAGCAGCGTTCGACAGTCCGTTGGCTACACCTTC	CASSVRQSVGYTF
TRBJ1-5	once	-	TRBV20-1	TGCAGTAGCAATCAGCCCCAGCATTTT	CSSNQPQHF
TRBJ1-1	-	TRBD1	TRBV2	TGTGCCATCCCCTCACAGGGGGTTTATACTGAAGCTTTCTTT	CAIPSQGVYTEAFF
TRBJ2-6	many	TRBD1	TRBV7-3	TGTGCCAGCAGCTTACAGGGGGCTGCTGGGGCCAACGTCCTGACTTTC	CASSLQGAAGANVLTF
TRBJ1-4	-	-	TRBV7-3	TGCGCCAGCAGTTTGGATCGGGGAAAACCAACTAATGAAAAACTGTTTTTT	CASSLDRGKPTNEKLFF
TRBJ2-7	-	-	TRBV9	TGTGCCAGCAGCAAGGTAGGGAACTACGAGCAGTACTTC	CASSKVGNYEQYF
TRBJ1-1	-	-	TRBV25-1	TGTGCCAGCTTCTCAAACACTGAAGCTTTCTTT	CASFSNTEAFF
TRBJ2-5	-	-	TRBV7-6	TGTGCCAGCAGCCAGATGGCCGGGGAGACCCAGTACTTC	CASSQMAGETQYF
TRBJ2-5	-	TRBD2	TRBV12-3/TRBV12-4	TGTGCCAGCAGTCGGGGAGCTAGCGGGAGTTGGGAGACCCAGTACTTC	CASSRGASGSWETQYF
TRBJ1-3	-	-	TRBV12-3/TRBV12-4	TGTGCCAGCAGTTCTCTTGGAAACACCATATATTTT	CASSSLGNTIYF
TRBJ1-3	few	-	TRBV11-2	TGTGCCAGCAGCCAAGGGTCTAACACCATATATTTT	CASSQGSNTIYF
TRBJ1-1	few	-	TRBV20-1	TGCAGTGCTAGAGACCAAGGTGGGAACACTGAAGCTTTCTTT	CSARDQGGNTEAFF
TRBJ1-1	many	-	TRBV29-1	TGCAGCGTTCCCGGACGGCTTGAAGCTTTCTTT	CSVPGRLEAFF
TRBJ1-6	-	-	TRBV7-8	TGTGCCAGCAGCACCAAAGGGCTTGGGGGGGGTTCACCCCTCCACTTT	CASSTKGLGGGSPLHF
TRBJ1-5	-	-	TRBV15	TGTGCCACCAGCAGAGTTCGAAAGGTATGGAATCAGCCCCAGCATTTT	CATSRVRKVWNQPQHF
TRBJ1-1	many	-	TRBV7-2	TGTGCCAGCAGCTTACCTCGGGAGGAAGCTTTCTTT	CASSLPREEAFF
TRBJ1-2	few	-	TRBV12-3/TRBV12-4	TGTGCCAGCAGGGGACCAAGGGCTGCCTATGGCTACACCTTC	CASRGPRAAYGYTF
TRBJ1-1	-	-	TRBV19	TGTGCCAGCCGGGACGGGAGCACTGAAGCTTTCTTT	CASRDGSTEAFF
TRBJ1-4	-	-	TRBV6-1	TGTGCCAGCAGTGAAAGGCGGGTTGCAACTAATGAAAAACTGTTTTTT	CASSERRVATNEKLFF
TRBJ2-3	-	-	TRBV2	TGTGCCAGCACCCAATCGCCCCGGACTGGAGATACGCAGTATTTT	CASTQSPRTGDTQYF
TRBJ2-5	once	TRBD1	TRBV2	TGTGCCAGCAGTTACGGACAGGGGCTTCATGAGACCCAGTACTTC	CASSYGQGLHETQYF
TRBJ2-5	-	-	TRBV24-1	TGTGCCACCAGTGATTTGCCCCACCAAGAGACCCAGTACTTC	CATSDLPHQETQYF
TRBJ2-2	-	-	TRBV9	TGTGCCAGCAGCGTCCGGGCGGGGAGGTCCGGGGAGCTGTTTTTT	CASSVRAGRSGELFF
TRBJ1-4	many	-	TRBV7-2	TGTGCCAGCAGCTTCTTAACACGGTCGGAACTGTTTTTT	CASSFLTRSELFF
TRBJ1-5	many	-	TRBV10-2	TGCGCCAGCAGTGAGTCCTTCGGGGAGGGTCAGCCCCAGCATTTT	CASSESFGEGQPQHF
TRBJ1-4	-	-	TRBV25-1	TGTGCTCCAAACCCGACTGAAACTAATGAAAAACTGTTTTTT	CAPNPTETNEKLFF
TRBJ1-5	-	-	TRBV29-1	TGCAGCACCGAGCCCCAGCATTTT	CSTEPQHF
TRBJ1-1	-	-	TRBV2	TGTGCCAGCAGCCAAGAATACAGAAACACTGAAGCTTTCTTT	CASSQEYRNTEAFF